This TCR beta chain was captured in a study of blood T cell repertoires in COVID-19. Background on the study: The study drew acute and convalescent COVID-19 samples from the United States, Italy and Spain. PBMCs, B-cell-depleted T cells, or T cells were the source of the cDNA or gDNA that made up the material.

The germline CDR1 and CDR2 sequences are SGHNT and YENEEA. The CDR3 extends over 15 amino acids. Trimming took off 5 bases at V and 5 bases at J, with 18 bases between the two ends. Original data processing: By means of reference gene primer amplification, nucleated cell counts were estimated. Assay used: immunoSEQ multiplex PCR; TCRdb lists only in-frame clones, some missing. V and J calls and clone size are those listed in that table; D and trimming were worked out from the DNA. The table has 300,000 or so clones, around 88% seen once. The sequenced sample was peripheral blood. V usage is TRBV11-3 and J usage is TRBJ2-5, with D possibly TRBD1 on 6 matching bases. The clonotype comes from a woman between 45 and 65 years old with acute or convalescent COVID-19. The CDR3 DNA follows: TGTGCCAGCAGCCTTCGACAGGCGGGTGGGGAGACCCAGTACTTC. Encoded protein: CASSLRQAGGETQYF.